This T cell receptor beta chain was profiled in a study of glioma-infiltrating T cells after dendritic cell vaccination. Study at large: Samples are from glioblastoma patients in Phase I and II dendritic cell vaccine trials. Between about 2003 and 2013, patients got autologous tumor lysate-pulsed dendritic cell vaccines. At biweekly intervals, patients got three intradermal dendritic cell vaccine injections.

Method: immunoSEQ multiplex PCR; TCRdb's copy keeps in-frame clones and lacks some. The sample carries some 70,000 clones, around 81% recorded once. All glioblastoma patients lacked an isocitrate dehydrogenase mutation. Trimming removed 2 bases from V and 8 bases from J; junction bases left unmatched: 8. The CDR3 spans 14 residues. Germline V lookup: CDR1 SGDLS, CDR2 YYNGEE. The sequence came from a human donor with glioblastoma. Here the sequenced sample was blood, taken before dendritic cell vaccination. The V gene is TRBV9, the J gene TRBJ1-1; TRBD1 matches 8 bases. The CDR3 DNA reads TGTGCCAGCAGCGTGGGACAGGAGATGGGAGAAGCTTTCTTT. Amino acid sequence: CASSVGQEMGEAFF.